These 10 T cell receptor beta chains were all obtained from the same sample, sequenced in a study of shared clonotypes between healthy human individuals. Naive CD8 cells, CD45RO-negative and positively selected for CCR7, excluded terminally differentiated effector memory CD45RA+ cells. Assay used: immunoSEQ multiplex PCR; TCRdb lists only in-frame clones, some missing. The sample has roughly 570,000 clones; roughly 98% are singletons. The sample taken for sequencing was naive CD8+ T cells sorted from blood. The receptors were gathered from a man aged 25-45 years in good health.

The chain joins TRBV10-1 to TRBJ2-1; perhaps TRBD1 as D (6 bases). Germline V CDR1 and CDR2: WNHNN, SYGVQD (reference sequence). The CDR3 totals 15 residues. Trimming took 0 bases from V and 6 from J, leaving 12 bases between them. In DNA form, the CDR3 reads TGCGCCAGCAGTGAGTCGAAGACAGGACCCAATGAGCAGTTCTTC. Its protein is CASSESKTGPNEQFF.

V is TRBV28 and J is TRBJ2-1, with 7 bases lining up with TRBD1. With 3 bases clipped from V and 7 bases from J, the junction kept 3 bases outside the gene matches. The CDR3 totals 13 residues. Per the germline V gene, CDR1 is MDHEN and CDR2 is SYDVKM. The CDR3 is CASSFQGENEQFF. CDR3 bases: TGTGCCAGCAGTTTCCAGGGGGAGAATGAGCAGTTCTTC.

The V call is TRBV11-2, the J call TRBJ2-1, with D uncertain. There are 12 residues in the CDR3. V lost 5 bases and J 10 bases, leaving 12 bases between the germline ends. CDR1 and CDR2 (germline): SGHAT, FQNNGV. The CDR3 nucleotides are TGTGCCAGCAGCCACACCGATAGCGAGCAGTTCTTC. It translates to CASSHTDSEQFF.

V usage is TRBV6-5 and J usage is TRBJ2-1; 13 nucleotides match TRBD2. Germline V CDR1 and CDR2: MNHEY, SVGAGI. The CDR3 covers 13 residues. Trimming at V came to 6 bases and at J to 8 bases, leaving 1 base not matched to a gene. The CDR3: CASSGLAGDEQFF. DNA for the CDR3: TGTGCCAGCAGCGGACTAGCGGGAGATGAGCAGTTCTTC.

The CDR3 DNA reads as TGTGCCAGCAGCGCTGAGGGCGAGCAGTACTTC. It yields the protein CASSAEGEQYF. This chain uses TRBV9 with TRBJ2-7; the D gene is possibly TRBD2 (5 bases). Trimming removed 3 bases at V and 6 bases at J, with 7 bases between. CDR1 is SGDLS, CDR2 YYNGEE, per germline. The CDR3 totals 11 residues.

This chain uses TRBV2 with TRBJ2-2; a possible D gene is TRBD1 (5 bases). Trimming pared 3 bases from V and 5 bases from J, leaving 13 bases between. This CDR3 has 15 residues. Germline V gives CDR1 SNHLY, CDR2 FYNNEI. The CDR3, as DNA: TGTGCCAGCAGTGATCGCAGGGTTTATACCGGGGAGCTGTTTTTT. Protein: CASSDRRVYTGELFF.

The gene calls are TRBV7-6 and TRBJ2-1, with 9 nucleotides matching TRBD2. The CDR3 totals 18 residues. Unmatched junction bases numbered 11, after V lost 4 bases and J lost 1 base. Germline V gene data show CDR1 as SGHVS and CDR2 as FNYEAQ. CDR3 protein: CASSSNELAGHSYNEQFF. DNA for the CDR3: TGTGCCAGCAGCTCCAACGAACTAGCGGGTCATTCCTACAATGAGCAGTTCTTC.

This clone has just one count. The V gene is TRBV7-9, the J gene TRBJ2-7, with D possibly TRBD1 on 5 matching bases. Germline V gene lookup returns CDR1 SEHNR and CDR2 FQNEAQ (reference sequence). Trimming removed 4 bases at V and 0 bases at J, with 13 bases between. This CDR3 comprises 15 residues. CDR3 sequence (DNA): TGTGCCAGCAGCTCAATGACAGATAGCTCCTACGAGCAGTACTTC. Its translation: CASSSMTDSSYEQYF.

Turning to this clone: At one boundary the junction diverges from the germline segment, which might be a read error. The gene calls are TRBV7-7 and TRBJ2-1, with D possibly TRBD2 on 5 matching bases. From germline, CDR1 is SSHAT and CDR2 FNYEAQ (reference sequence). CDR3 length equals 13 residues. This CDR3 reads CASSLAWSDEQFF. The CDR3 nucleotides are TGTGCTAGCAGCTTAGCGTGGAGCGATGAGCAGTTCTTC. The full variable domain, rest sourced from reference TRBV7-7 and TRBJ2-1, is GAGVSQSPRYKVTKRGQDVTLRCDPISSHATLYWYQQALGQGPEFLTYFNYEAQPDKSGLPSDRFSAERPEGSISTLTIQRTEQRDSAMYRCASSLAWSDEQFFGPGTRLTVL.

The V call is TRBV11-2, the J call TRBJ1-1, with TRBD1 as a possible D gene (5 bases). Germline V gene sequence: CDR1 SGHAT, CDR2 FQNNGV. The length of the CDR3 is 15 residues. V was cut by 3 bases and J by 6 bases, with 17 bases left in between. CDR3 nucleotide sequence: TGTGCCAGCAGCTTTGCAGGGTTGGGGGACCCTGAAGCTTTCTTT. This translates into CASSFAGLGDPEAFF.